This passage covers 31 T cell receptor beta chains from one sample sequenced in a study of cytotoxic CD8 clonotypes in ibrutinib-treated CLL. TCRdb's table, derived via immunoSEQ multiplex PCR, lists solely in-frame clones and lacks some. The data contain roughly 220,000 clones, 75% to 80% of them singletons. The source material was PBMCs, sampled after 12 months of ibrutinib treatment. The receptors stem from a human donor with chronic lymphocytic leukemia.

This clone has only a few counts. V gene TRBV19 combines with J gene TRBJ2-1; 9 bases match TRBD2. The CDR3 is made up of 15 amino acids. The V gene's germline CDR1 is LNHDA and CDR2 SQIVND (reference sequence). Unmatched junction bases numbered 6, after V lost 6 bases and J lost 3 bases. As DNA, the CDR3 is TGTGCCAGTAGACTAGCGGGCAGGAGCTACAATGAGCAGTTCTTC. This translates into CASRLAGRSYNEQFF.

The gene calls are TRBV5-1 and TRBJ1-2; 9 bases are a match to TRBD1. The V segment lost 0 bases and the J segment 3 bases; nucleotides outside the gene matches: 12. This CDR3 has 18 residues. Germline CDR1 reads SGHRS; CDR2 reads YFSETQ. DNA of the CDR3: TGCGCCAGCAGCTTGGCCTCAGGAGGACAGGGGAAAGACTATGGCTACACCTTC. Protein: CASSLASGGQGKDYGYTF.

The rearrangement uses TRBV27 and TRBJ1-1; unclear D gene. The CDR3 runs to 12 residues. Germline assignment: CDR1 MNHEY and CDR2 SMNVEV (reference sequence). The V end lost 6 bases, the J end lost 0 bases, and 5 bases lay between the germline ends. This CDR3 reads CASRRMNTEAFF. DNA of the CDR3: TGTGCCAGCAGACGGATGAACACTGAAGCTTTCTTT.

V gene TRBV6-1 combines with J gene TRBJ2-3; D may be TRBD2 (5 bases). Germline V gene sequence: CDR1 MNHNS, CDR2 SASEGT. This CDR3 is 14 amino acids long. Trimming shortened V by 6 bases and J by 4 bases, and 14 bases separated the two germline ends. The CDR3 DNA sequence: TGTGCCAGCAGCCCACTAGGGATCGCAGATACGCAGTATTTT. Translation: CASSPLGIADTQYF.

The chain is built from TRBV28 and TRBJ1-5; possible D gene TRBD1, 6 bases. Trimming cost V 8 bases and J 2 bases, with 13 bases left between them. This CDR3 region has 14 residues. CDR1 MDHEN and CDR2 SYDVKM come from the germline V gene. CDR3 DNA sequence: TGTGCCAGCGGGGGGGCTAGGGGCAATCAGCCCCAGCATTTT. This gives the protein CASGGARGNQPQHF.

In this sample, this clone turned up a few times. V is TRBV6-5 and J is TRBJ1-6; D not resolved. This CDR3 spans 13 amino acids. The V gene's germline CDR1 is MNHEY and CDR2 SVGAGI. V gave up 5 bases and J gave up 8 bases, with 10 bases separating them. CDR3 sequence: CASSPEDYSPLHF. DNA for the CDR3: TGTGCCAGCAGTCCCGAGGACTATTCACCCCTCCACTTT.

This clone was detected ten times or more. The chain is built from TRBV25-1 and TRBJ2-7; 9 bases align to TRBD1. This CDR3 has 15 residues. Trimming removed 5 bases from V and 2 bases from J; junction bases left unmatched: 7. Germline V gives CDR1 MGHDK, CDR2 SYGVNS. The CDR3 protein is CASSSGTGTAYEQYF. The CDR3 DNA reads TGTGCCAGCAGTTCCGGGACAGGGACTGCCTACGAGCAGTACTTC.

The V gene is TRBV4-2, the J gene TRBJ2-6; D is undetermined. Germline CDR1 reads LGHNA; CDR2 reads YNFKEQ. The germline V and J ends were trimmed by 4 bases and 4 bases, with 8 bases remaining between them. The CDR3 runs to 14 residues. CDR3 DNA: TGTGCCAGCAGCCCGCGTGAGGGGGCCAACGTCCTGACTTTC. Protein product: CASSPREGANVLTF.

In DNA, the CDR3 is TGTGCCAGCAGCCCTCAGGGGGCGGGTAATGAAAAACTGTTTTTT. It yields the protein CASSPQGAGNEKLFF. This chain links TRBV7-9 with TRBJ1-4; 8 bases align to TRBD1. V trimming: 5 bases; J trimming: 4 bases; junction bases outside the gene matches: 6. The CDR3 contains 15 residues. The germline V gene encodes CDR1 SEHNR and CDR2 FQNEAQ (reference sequence).

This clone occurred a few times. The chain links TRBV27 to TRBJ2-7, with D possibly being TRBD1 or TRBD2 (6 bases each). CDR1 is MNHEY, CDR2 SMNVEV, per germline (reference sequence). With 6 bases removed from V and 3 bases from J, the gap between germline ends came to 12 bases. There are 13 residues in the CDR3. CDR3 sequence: CASSWGADYEQYF. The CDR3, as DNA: TGTGCCAGCAGCTGGGGGGCAGACTACGAGCAGTACTTC.

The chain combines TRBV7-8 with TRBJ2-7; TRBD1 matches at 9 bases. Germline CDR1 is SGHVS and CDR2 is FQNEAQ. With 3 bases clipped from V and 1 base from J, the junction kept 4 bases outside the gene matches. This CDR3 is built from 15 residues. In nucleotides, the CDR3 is TGTGCCAGCAGCTTGGGACAGGGCATTTCCTACGAGCAGTACTTC. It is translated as CASSLGQGISYEQYF.

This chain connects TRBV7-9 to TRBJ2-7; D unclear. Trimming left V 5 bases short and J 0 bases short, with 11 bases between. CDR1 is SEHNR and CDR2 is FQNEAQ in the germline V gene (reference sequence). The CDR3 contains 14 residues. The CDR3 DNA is TGTGCCAGCAGCACAACCGCAAGCTCCTACGAGCAGTACTTC. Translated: CASSTTASSYEQYF.

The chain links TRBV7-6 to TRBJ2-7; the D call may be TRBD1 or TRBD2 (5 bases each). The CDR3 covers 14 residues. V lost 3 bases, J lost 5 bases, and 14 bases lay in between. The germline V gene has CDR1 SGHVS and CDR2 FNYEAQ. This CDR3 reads CASSFGYGADEQYF. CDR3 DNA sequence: TGTGCCAGCAGCTTTGGTTACGGGGCGGACGAGCAGTACTTC.

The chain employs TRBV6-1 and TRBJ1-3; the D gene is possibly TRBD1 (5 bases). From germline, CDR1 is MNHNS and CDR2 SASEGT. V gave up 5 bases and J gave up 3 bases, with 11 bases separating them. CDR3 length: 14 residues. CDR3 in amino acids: CASSPRGVGNTIYF. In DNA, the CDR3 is TGTGCCAGCAGTCCCCGGGGGGTTGGAAACACCATATATTTT.

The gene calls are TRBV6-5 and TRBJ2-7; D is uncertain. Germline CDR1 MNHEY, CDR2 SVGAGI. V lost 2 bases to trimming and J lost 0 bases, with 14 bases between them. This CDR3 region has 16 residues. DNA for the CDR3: TGTGCCAGCAGTTACGCTGGGGTCCCAAGCTCCTACGAGCAGTACTTC. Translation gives CASSYAGVPSSYEQYF.

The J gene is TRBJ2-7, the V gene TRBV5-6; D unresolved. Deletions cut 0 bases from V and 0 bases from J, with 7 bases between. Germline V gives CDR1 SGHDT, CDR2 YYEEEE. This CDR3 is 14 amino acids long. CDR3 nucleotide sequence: TGTGCCAGCAGCTTGGTACTTACCTCCTACGAGCAGTACTTC. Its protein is CASSLVLTSYEQYF.

The CDR3 protein is CASSLRQGNTEAFF. The CDR3 nucleotides are TGTGCCAGCAGCCTCCGACAGGGTAACACTGAAGCTTTCTTT. The chain couples TRBV7-9 to TRBJ1-1, with TRBD1 identical over 7 bases. With V trimmed by 5 bases and J by 2 bases, 5 bases remained unmatched. Germline assignment: CDR1 SEHNR and CDR2 FQNEAQ (reference sequence). The CDR3 consists of 14 residues.

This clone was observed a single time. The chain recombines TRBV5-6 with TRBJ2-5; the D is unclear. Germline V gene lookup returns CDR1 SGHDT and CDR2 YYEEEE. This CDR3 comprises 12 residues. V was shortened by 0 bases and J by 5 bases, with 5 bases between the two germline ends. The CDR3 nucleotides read TGTGCCAGCAGCTTGGGAGCCGAGACCCAGTACTTC. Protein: CASSLGAETQYF.

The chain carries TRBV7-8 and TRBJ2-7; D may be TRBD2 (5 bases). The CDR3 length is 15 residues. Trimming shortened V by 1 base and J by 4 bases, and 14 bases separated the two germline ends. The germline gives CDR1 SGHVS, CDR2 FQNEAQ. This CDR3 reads CASSLDEGTHYEQYF. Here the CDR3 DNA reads TGTGCCAGCAGCTTAGATGAGGGTACCCATTACGAGCAGTACTTC.

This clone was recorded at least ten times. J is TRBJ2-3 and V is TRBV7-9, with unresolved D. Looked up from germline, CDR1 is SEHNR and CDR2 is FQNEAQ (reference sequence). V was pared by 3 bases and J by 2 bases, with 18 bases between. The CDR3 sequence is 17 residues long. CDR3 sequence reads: CASSFKLLFGPTDTQYF. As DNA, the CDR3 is TGTGCCAGCAGCTTTAAGCTTTTATTTGGGCCCACAGATACGCAGTATTTT.

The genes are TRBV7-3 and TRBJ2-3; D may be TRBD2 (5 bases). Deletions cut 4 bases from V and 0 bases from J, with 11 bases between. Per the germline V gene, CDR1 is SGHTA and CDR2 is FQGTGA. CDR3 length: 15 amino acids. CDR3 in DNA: TGTGCCAGCAGCTCGTCGCGGGTGAGCACAGATACGCAGTATTTT. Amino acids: CASSSSRVSTDTQYF. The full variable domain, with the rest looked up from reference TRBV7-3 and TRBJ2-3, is GAGVSQTPSNKVTEKGKYVELRCDPISGHTALYWYRQSLGQGPEFLIYFQGTGAADDSGLPNDRFFAVRPEGSVSTLKIQRTERGDSAVYLCASSSSRVSTDTQYFGPGTRLTVL.

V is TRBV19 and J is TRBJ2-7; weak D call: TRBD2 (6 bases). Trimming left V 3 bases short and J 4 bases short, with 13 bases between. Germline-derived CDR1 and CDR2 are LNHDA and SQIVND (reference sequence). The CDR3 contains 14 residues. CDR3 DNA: TGTGCCAGTAGTATGGGGGGACGGATTTACGAGCAGTACTTC. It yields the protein CASSMGGRIYEQYF.

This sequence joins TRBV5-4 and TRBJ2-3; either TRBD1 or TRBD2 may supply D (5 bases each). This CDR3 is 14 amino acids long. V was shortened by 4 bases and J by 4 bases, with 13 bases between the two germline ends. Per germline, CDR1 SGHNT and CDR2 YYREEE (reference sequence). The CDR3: CASSPGPGADTQYF. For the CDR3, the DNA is TGTGCCAGCAGCCCGGGACCCGGGGCAGATACGCAGTATTTT.

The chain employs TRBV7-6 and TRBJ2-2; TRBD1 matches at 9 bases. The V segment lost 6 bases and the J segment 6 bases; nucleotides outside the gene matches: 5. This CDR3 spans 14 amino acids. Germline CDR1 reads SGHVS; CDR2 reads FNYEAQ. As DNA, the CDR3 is TGTGCCAGCAGGTCCGGGACAGGGTCCGGGGAGCTGTTTTTT. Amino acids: CASRSGTGSGELFF.

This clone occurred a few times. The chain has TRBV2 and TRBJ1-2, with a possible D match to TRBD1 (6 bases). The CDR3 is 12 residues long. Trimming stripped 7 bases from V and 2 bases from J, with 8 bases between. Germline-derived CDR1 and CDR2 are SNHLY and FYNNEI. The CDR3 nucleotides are TGTGCCAGCATAGGACAGAACTATGGCTACACCTTC. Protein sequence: CASIGQNYGYTF.

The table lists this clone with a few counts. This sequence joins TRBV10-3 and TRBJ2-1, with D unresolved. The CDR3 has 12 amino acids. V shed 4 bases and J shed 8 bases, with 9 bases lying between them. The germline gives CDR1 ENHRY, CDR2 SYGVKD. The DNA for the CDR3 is TGTGCCATCAGTGGGTCAGGAGATGAGCAGTTCTTC. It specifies CAISGSGDEQFF.

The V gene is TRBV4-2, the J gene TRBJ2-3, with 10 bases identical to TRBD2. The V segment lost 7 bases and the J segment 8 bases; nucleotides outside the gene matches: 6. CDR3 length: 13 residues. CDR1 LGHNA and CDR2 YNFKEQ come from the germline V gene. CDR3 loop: CASTAGGPGTQYF. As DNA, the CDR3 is TGTGCCAGCACAGCGGGAGGGCCAGGTACGCAGTATTTT.

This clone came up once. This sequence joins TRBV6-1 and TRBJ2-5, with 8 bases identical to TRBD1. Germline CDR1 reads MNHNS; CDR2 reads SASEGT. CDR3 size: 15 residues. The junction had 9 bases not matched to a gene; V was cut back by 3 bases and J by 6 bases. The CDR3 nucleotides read TGTGCCAGCAGTGACGGACAGGGAATGGGAAAGACCCAGTACTTC. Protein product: CASSDGQGMGKTQYF.

CDR3 sequence: CASSPSRAGAYEQYF. CDR3 nucleotide sequence: TGCGCCAGCAGCCCGTCTCGGGCAGGAGCCTACGAGCAGTACTTC. This chain connects TRBV4-1 to TRBJ2-7, with D unresolved. The ends were cut back, 4 bases at V and 2 bases at J, with 15 bases in the middle. The CDR3 runs to 15 residues. In germline, CDR1 is MGHRA, CDR2 YSYEKL.

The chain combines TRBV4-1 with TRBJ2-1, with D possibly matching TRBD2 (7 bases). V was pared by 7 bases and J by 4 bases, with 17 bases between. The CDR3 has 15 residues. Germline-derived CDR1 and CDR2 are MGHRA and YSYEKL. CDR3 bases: TGCGCCAGCAAACTATCGGGGGGCCTATACAATGAGCAGTTCTTC. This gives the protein CASKLSGGLYNEQFF.

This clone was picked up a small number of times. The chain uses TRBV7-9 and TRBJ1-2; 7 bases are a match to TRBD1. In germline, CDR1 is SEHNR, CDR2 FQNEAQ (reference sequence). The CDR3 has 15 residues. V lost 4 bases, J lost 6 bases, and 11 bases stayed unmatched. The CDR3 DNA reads TGTGCCAGCAGCTATAACCCCCCCGACAGGGATGGCTACACCTTC. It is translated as CASSYNPPDRDGYTF.